The clone carrying this T cell receptor beta chain was detected a few times. In the study's own analysis: Estimates of nucleated cell counts were drawn from the amplification of reference gene primers. Method: immunoSEQ multiplex PCR; TCRdb's copy keeps in-frame clones and lacks some. The D gene and trimming were derived from the DNA, and the V and J assignments and clone size from that table. The sample lists about 35,000 clones; around 82% were seen once. The data were taken from a study of blood T cell repertoires in COVID-19. In the study overall: Spain, Italy and the United States supplied samples that represented acute and convalescent COVID-19. Nucleic acid was either cDNA or gDNA, and it came from T cells, B-cell-depleted T cells, or PBMCs.

Trimming took 5 bases from V and 6 from J; bases not matched to a gene: 5. Germline CDR1 and CDR2: MNHEY and SMNVEV (reference sequence). This CDR3 is built from 16 residues. The sequence derives from an older man with active or convalescent COVID-19. The specimen was peripheral blood. The chain uses TRBV27 and TRBJ2-2, with TRBD2 matching over 14 bases. CDR3 in amino acids: CASSAGTSGSAGELFF. The CDR3, as DNA: TGTGCCAGCAGTGCTGGGACTAGCGGGAGCGCCGGGGAGCTGTTTTTT.